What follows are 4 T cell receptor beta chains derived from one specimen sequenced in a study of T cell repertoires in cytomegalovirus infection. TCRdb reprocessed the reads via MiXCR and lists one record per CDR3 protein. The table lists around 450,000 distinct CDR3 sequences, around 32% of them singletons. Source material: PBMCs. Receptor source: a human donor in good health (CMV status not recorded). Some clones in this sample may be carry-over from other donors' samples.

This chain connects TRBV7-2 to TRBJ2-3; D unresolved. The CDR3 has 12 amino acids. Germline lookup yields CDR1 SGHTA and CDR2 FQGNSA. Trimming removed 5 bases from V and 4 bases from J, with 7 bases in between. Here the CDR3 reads CASSPGPDTQYF. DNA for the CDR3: TGTGCCAGCAGCCCCGGACCAGATACGCAGTATTTT.

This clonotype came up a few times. This CDR3 is CATSRGWRGGFNEQFF. CDR3 sequence (DNA): TGTGCCACCAGCAGAGGGTGGCGGGGGGGCTTCAATGAGCAGTTCTTC. The chain combines TRBV15 with TRBJ2-1; 9 positions agree with TRBD2. The CDR3 loop spans 16 amino acids. V shed 1 base and J 6 bases; nucleotides not matched to a gene: 7. Looked up from germline, CDR1 is LNHNV and CDR2 is YYDKDF (reference sequence).

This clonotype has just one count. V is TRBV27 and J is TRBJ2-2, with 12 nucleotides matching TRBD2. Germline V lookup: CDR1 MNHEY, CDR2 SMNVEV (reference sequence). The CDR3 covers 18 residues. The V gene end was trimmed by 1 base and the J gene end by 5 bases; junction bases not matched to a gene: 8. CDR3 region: CASSLFLAGGPRTGELFF. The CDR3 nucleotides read TGTGCCAGCAGTTTATTTCTAGCGGGGGGGCCGCGGACCGGGGAGCTGTTTTTT.

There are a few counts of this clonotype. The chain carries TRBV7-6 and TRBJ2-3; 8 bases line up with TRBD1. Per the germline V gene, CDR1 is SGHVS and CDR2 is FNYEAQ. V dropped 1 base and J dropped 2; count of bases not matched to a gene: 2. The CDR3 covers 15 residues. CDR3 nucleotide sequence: TGTGCCAGCAGCTTAGGGACAGGGACCACAGATACGCAGTATTTT. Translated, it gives CASSLGTGTTDTQYF.